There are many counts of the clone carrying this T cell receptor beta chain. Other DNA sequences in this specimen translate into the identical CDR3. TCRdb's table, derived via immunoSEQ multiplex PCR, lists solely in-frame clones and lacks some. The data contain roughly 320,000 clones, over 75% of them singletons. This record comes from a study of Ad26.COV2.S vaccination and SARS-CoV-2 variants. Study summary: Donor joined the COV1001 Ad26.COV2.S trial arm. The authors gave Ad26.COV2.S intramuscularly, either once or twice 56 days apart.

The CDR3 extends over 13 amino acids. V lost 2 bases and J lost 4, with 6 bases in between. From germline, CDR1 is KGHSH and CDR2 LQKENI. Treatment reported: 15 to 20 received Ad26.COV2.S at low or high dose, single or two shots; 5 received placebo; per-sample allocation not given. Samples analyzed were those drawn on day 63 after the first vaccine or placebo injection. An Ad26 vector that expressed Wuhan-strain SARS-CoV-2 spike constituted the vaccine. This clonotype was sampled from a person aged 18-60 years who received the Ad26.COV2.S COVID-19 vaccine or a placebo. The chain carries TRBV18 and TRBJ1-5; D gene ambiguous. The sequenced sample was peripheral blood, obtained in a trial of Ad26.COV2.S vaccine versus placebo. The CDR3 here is CASSPTGNQPQHF. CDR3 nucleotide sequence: TGTGCCAGCTCACCAACCGGGAATCAGCCCCAGCATTTT.